The text below deals with one T cell receptor beta chain. This specimen belongs to a study of T cell changes during pregnancy in multiple sclerosis. The CDR3 is 11 residues long. Germline V gene sequence: CDR1 MGHDK, CDR2 SYGVNS. Trimming shortened V by 5 bases and J by 9 bases, and 11 bases separated the two germline ends. Sequenced by immunoSEQ multiplex PCR; TCRdb stores in-frame clones only, minus some. The repertoire includes about 36,000 clones, around 90% of them detected once, and around 0.48% sits in the top ten. The sequencing here drew on CD4+ T cells from peripheral blood mononuclear cells, taken after pregnancy. This chain links TRBV25-1 with TRBJ2-7; TRBD2 is a possible D gene (6 bases). The sequence derives from a female donor with multiple sclerosis, enrolled in a pregnancy study. The CDR3 DNA follows: TGTGCCAGCAGTCCGGGGGTGGGGCAGTACTTC. This encodes CASSPGVGQYF.